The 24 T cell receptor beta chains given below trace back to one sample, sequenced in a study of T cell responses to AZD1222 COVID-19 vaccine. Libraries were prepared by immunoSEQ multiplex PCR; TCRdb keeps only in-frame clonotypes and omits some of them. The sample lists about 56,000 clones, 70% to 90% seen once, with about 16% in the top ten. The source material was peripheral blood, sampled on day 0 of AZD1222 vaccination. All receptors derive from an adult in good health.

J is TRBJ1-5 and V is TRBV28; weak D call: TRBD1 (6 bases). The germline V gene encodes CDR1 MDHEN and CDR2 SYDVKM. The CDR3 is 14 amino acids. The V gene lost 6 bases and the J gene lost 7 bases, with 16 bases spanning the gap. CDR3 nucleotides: TGTGCCAGCAGCTCCCCCCGGGGGGCACAGCCCCAGCATTTT. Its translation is CASSSPRGAQPQHF.

CDR3 DNA sequence: TGTGCCAGCAGTTACCTTGTCTCGAGTACGCAGTATTTT. Encoded protein: CASSYLVSSTQYF. The V gene is TRBV6-5, the J gene TRBJ2-3; D is undetermined. V lost 2 bases and J 8 bases, leaving 11 bases between the germline ends. The CDR3 extends over 13 amino acids. The germline V gene encodes CDR1 MNHEY and CDR2 SVGAGI.

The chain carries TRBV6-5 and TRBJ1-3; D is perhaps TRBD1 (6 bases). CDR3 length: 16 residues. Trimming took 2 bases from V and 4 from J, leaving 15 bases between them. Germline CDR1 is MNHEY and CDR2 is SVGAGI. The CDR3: CASSYEAVGAGNTIYF. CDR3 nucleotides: TGTGCCAGCAGTTACGAAGCCGTGGGGGCAGGAAACACCATATATTTT.

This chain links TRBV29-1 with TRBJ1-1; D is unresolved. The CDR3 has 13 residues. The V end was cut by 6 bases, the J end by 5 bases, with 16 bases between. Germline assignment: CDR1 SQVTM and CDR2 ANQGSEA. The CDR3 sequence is CSVPSLERTEAFF. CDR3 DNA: TGCAGCGTACCTTCTTTGGAGAGGACTGAAGCTTTCTTT.

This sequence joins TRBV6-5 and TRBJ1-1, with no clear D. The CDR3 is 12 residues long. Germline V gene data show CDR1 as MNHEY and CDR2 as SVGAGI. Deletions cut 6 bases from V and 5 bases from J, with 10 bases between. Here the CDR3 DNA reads TGTGCCAGCAGCCCATTGGGGACTGAAGCTTTCTTT. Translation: CASSPLGTEAFF.

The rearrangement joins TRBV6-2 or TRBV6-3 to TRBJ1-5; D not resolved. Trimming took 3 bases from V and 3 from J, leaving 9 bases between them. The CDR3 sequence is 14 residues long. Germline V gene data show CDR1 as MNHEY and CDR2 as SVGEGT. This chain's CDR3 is CASSYEAPNQPQHF. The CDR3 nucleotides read TGTGCCAGCAGTTATGAGGCTCCCAATCAGCCCCAGCATTTT.

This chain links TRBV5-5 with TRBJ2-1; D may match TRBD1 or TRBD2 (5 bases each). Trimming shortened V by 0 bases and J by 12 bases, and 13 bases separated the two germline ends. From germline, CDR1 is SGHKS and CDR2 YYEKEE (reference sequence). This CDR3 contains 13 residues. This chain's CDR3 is CASSLEWQGRQFF. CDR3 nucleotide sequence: TGTGCCAGCAGCTTGGAGTGGCAGGGACGGCAGTTCTTC.

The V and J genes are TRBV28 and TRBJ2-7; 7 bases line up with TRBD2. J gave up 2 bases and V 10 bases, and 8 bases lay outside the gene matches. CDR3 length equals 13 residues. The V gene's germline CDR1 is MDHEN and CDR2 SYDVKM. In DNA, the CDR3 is TGTGCCACCCAAGCGGGGTCAACCTACGAGCAGTACTTC. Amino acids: CATQAGSTYEQYF.

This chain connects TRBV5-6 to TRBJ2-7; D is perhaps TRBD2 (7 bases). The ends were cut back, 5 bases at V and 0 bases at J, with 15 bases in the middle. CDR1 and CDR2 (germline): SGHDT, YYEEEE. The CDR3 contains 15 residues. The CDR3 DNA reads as TGTGCCAGCAGGACGTACGGGGGGCCCTCCTACGAGCAGTACTTC. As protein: CASRTYGGPSYEQYF.

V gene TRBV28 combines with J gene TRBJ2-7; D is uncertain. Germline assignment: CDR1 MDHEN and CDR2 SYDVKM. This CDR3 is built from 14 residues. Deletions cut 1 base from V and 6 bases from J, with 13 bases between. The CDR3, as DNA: TGTGCCAGCAGTTTATTGGGATTTGAAAGCGAGCAGTACTTC. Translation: CASSLLGFESEQYF. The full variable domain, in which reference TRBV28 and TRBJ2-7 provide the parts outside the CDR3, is DVKVTQSSRYLVKRTGEKVFLECVQDMDHENMFWYRQDPGLGLRLIYFSYDVKMKEKGDIPEGYSVSREKKERFSLILESASTNQTSMYLCASSLLGFESEQYFGPGTRLTVT.

CDR3 bases: TGTGCCAGCAGTTTACTCGGAGGAATGAACACTGAAGCTTTCTTT. Translating it yields CASSLLGGMNTEAFF. The chain is built from TRBV28 and TRBJ1-1; D call uncertain. CDR1 is MDHEN, CDR2 SYDVKM, per germline. This CDR3 is built from 15 residues. V was shortened by 2 bases and J by 0 bases, with 10 bases between the two germline ends. Looking up the rest from reference TRBV28 and TRBJ1-1 gives the full variable domain: DVKVTQSSRYLVKRTGEKVFLECVQDMDHENMFWYRQDPGLGLRLIYFSYDVKMKEKGDIPEGYSVSREKKERFSLILESASTNQTSMYLCASSLLGGMNTEAFFGQGTRLTVV.

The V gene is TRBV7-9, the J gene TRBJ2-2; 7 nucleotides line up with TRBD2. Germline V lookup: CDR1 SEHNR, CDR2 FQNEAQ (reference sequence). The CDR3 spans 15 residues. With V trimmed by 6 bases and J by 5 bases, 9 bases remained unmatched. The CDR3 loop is CASRAGVEATGELFF. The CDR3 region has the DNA TGTGCCAGCAGGGCGGGGGTTGAAGCGACCGGGGAGCTGTTTTTT. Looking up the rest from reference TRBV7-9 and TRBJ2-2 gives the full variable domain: DTGVSQNPRHKITKRGQNVTFRCDPISEHNRLYWYRQTLGQGPEFLTYFQNEAQLEKSRLLSDRFSAERPKGSFSTLEIQRTEQGDSAMYLCASRAGVEATGELFFGEGSRLTVL.

CDR3 coding DNA: TGTGCCAGCAGCCCAGGGACAGGGGGCCTGTGGGGTCAAGAGACCCAGTACTTC. It encodes CASSPGTGGLWGQETQYF. J is TRBJ2-5 and V is TRBV5-6; 12 nucleotides line up with TRBD1. Trimming at V came to 4 bases and at J to 2 bases, leaving 12 bases not matched to a gene. The length of the CDR3 is 18 residues. Germline V gene sequence: CDR1 SGHDT, CDR2 YYEEEE.

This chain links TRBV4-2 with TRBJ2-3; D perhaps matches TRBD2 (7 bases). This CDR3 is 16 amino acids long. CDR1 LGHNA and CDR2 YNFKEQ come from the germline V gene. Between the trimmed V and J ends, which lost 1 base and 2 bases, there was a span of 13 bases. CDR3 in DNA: TGTGCCAGCAGCCAAGCGGCGGGGGCCCACACAGATACGCAGTATTTT. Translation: CASSQAAGAHTDTQYF.

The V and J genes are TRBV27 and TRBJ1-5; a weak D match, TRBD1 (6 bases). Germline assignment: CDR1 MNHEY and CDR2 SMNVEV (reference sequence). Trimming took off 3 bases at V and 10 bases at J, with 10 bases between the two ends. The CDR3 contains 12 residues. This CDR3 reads CASSFPGAPQHF. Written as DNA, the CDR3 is TGTGCCAGCAGTTTCCCGGGGGCACCCCAGCATTTT.

CDR3 residues: CASSYSRDSNYGYTF. The CDR3 region has the DNA TGTGCCAGCAGTTACTCCCGGGACAGCAACTATGGCTACACCTTC. This rearrangement joins TRBV6-5 to TRBJ1-2, with 7 nucleotides matching TRBD1. V gave up 0 bases and J gave up 2 bases; unmatched junction bases: 3. The CDR3 totals 15 residues. Germline CDR1 MNHEY, CDR2 SVGAGI.

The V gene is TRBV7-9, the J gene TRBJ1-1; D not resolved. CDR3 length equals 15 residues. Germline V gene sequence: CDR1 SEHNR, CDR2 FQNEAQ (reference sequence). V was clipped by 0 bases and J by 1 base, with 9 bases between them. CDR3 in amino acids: CASSLARQTNTEAFF. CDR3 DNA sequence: TGTGCCAGCAGCTTAGCTAGGCAGACGAACACTGAAGCTTTCTTT.

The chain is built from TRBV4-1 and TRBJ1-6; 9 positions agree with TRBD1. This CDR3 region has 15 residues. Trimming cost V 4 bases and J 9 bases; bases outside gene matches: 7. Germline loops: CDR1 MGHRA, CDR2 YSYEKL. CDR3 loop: CASSPRTGEASPLHF. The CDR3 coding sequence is TGCGCCAGCAGCCCACGGACAGGGGAGGCTTCACCCCTCCACTTT.

CDR3 sequence reads: CASSYGGRSGGYTF. The CDR3 region has the DNA TGTGCCAGCAGTTACGGGGGGCGCTCGGGTGGCTACACCTTC. The chain employs TRBV6-9 and TRBJ1-2, with a possible D match to TRBD1 (6 bases). The V gene's germline CDR1 is MNHGY and CDR2 SVAAGI. Trimming removed 3 bases from V and 7 bases from J, with 15 bases in between. This CDR3 contains 14 residues.

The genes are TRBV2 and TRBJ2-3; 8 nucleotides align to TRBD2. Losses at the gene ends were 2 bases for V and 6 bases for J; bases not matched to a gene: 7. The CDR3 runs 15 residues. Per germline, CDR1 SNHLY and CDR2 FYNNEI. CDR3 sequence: CASSERAGGPDTQYF. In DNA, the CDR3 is TGTGCCAGCAGTGAAAGGGCGGGGGGCCCCGATACGCAGTATTTT.

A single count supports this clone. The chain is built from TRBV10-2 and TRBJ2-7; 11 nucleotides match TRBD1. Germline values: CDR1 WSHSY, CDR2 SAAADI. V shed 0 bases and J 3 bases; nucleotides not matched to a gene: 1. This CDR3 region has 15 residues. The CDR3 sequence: CASSESGTGGYEQYF. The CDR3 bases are TGCGCCAGCAGTGAGTCGGGGACAGGGGGCTACGAGCAGTACTTC.

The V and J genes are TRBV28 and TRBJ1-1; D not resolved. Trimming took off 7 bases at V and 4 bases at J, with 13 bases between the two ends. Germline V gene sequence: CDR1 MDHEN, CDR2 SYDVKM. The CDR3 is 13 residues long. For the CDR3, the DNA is TGTGCCAGCACTGGCGGCCCCCGCACTGAAGCTTTCTTT. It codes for CASTGGPRTEAFF.

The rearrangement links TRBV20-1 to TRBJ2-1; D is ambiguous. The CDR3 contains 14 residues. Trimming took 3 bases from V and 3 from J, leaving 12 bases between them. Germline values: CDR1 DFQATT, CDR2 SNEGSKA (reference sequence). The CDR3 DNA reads TGCAGTGCTAGTGACGTCGGAATCTACAATGAGCAGTTCTTC. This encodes CSASDVGIYNEQFF.

The CDR3 DNA reads as TGTGCCAGCAGTGATGGGGATTCACCCCTCCACTTT. As protein: CASSDGDSPLHF. V and J are TRBV28 and TRBJ1-6; D is unresolved. Trimming shortened V by 5 bases and J by 8 bases, and 7 bases separated the two germline ends. Germline V gene data show CDR1 as MDHEN and CDR2 as SYDVKM. CDR3 length: 12 amino acids.